The 31 T cell receptor beta chains in this list originate from one sample, sequenced in a study of response to subunit inactivated influenza vaccine. A single record per CDR3 protein comes from TCRdb applying MiXCR to the RT-PCR reads. The table records around 490,000 distinct CDR3 sequences, about 7.6% of them present only once. Sequenced material: PBMCs from blood, taken about 23 months after vaccination. These TCRs come from a man aged 50-75 years who received an inactivated influenza vaccine.

This clonotype came up a few times. The rearrangement links TRBV4-3 to TRBJ1-2, with D unclear. From germline, CDR1 is LGHNA and CDR2 YSLEER. The CDR3 covers 15 residues. The germline V and J ends were trimmed by 0 bases and 4 bases, with 12 bases remaining between them. CDR3: CASSQDIGVGYGYTF. Written as DNA, the CDR3 is TGCGCCAGCAGCCAAGATATTGGGGTGGGCTATGGCTACACCTTC.

This clonotype was seen more than once but under ten times. The gene calls are TRBV5-1 and TRBJ2-3; D gene uncertain. The V gene's germline CDR1 is SGHRS and CDR2 YFSETQ. Trimming left V 6 bases short and J 2 bases short, with 13 bases between. The CDR3 is 14 amino acids. In DNA, the CDR3 is TGCGCCAGCATGCCTTCCTCCGTCACAGATACGCAGTATTTT. Protein sequence: CASMPSSVTDTQYF.

The chain is built from TRBV12-3 or TRBV12-4 and TRBJ1-5, with a tentative D call TRBD1 (5 bases). The CDR3 totals 12 residues. V lost 6 bases to trimming and J lost 6 bases, with 9 bases between them. The CDR3 loop reads CASSPQGQPQHF. The CDR3 nucleotides read TGTGCCAGCAGCCCCCAGGGTCAGCCCCAGCATTTT.

CDR3 loop: CASSETSSYEQYF. DNA of the CDR3: TGTGCCAGCAGCGAGACTAGCTCCTACGAGCAGTACTTC. The genes are TRBV2 and TRBJ2-7; tentatively, D is TRBD2 (6 bases). The CDR3 loop spans 13 amino acids. With 6 bases removed from V and 0 bases from J, the gap between germline ends came to 9 bases. Germline values: CDR1 SNHLY, CDR2 FYNNEI. Variable domain in full (rest from reference TRBV2 and TRBJ2-7): EPEVTQTPSHQVTQMGQEVILRCVPISNHLYFYWYRQILGQKVEFLVSFYNNEISEKSEIFDDQFSVERPDGSNFTLKIRSTKLEDSAMYFCASSETSSYEQYFGPGTRLTVT.

This chain uses TRBV7-2 with TRBJ1-3; TRBD1 might be the D (6 bases). V was shortened by 5 bases and J by 13 bases, with 18 bases between the two germline ends. This CDR3 contains 13 residues. From germline, CDR1 is SGHTA and CDR2 FQGNSA. The CDR3 is CASSATGLWDIYF. For the CDR3, the DNA is TGTGCCAGCAGCGCTACAGGGTTATGGGATATATATTTT. The full variable domain, with the rest looked up from reference TRBV7-2 and TRBJ1-3, is GAGVSQSPSNKVTEKGKDVELRCDPISGHTALYWYRQSLGQGLEFLIYFQGNSAPDKSGLPSDRFSAERTGGSVSTLTIQRTQQEDSAVYLCASSATGLWDIYFGEGSWLTVV.

This chain connects TRBV7-2 to TRBJ2-5; no clear D gene. The germline CDR1 and CDR2 sequences are SGHTA and FQGNSA. Trimming pared 2 bases from V and 2 bases from J, leaving 15 bases between. This CDR3 has 16 residues. The CDR3 loop reads CASSLSTTAKQETQYF. In DNA form, the CDR3 reads TGTGCCAGCAGCTTATCAACTACGGCAAAACAAGAGACCCAGTACTTC.

The rearrangement uses TRBV20-1 and TRBJ2-7; 7 bases fit TRBD1. Germline CDR1 and CDR2: DFQATT and SNEGSKA (reference sequence). This CDR3 spans 14 amino acids. Losses at the gene ends were 1 base for V and 2 bases for J; bases not matched to a gene: 5. Here the CDR3 reads CSARVPGTAYEQYF. CDR3 nucleotides: TGCAGTGCTAGAGTCCCCGGGACAGCCTACGAGCAGTACTTC.

This clonotype was counted many times. The rearrangement links TRBV4-2 to TRBJ2-4; 7 positions agree with TRBD1. The CDR3 has 14 amino acids. Per germline, CDR1 LGHNA and CDR2 YNFKEQ. Trimming removed 3 bases from V and 7 bases from J; junction bases left unmatched: 6. CDR3 DNA sequence: TGTGCCAGCAGCCATAAGACAGGGCCGAACATTCAGTACTTC. It codes for CASSHKTGPNIQYF.

The chain couples TRBV18 to TRBJ2-1; a weak D match, TRBD2 (6 bases). Germline CDR1 reads KGHSH; CDR2 reads LQKENI. The V end lost 2 bases, the J end lost 4 bases, and 15 bases lay between the germline ends. This CDR3 comprises 16 residues. The CDR3 DNA reads TGTGCCAGCTCACCAGCCGCGCGGGATCCTTACAATGAGCAGTTCTTC. This sequence encodes CASSPAARDPYNEQFF.

In this sample, this clonotype turned up many times. The CDR3 loop reads CASSYLQGSPYEQYF. The CDR3 nucleotides read TGTGCCAGCAGTTACTTACAGGGCTCCCCCTACGAGCAGTACTTC. This chain connects TRBV6-5 to TRBJ2-7; D might be TRBD1 (6 bases). This CDR3 spans 15 amino acids. The V end was cut by 1 base, the J end by 2 bases, with 12 bases between. Per the germline V gene, CDR1 is MNHEY and CDR2 is SVGAGI.

This clonotype occurred a few times. The chain links TRBV5-1 to TRBJ2-5; D unclear. Germline V gene lookup returns CDR1 SGHRS and CDR2 YFSETQ. This CDR3 is 12 amino acids long. V shed 5 bases and J shed 5 bases, with 10 bases lying between them. The CDR3 region is CASRVFRETQYF. CDR3 coding DNA: TGCGCCAGCAGGGTGTTCAGGGAGACCCAGTACTTC.

V is TRBV4-1 and J is TRBJ1-1; TRBD1 might be the D (5 bases). Trimming took 1 base from V and 4 from J, leaving 13 bases between them. CDR1 is MGHRA and CDR2 is YSYEKL in the germline V gene. The CDR3 contains 15 residues. The CDR3 coding sequence is TGCGCCAGCAGCCAAGCCCAGGGAGGGACCACTGAAGCTTTCTTT. Its translation is CASSQAQGGTTEAFF.

The DNA for the CDR3 is TGTGCCAGCAGTTCAGGGGTGGCCACAGATACGCAGTATTTT. Protein: CASSSGVATDTQYF. The J gene is TRBJ2-3, the V gene TRBV5-5; a weak D match, TRBD1 (6 bases). The germline V and J ends were trimmed by 5 bases and 2 bases, with 12 bases remaining between them. The CDR3 totals 14 residues. Germline V lookup: CDR1 SGHKS, CDR2 YYEKEE (reference sequence).

The J gene is TRBJ2-3, the V gene TRBV20-1; no clear D. There are 12 residues in the CDR3. V was cut by 0 bases and J by 4 bases, with 5 bases left in between. The germline CDR1 and CDR2 sequences are DFQATT and SNEGSKA (reference sequence). Here the CDR3 reads CSARDSADTQYF. Here the CDR3 DNA reads TGCAGTGCTAGAGATTCGGCAGATACGCAGTATTTT.

In regard to this clonotype: A read error may be the cause here, since a much bigger clone is one base away. This chain connects TRBV10-3 to TRBJ2-3; D gene uncertain. The CDR3 is 14 residues long. In germline, CDR1 is ENHRY, CDR2 SYGVKD. CDR3 sequence (DNA): TGTGCCATCAGTGGACGGGCCAACACACATACGCAGTATTTT. Translation: CAISGRANTHTQYF.

This clonotype was picked up a small number of times. This chain uses TRBV12-3 or TRBV12-4 with TRBJ1-2; D possibly corresponds to TRBD1 (5 bases). The CDR3 loop spans 14 amino acids. V lost 8 bases, J lost 4 bases, and 17 bases lay in between. CDR3 DNA sequence: TGTGCCAGCGGAACTCTCAGGGAAGGCTATGGCTACACCTTC. Translation: CASGTLREGYGYTF.

The chain has TRBV2 and TRBJ2-3, with TRBD2 matching over 9 bases. Germline V CDR1 and CDR2: SNHLY, FYNNEI. The CDR3 is 17 residues long. V shed 7 bases, J shed 5 bases, and the junction held 16 bases outside the gene matches. The CDR3: CASTPIRPSGMEDTQYF. CDR3 DNA sequence: TGTGCCAGCACCCCCATAAGGCCTAGCGGGATGGAAGATACGCAGTATTTT.

This clonotype was found a few times. CDR3 sequence reads: CASSLTGTPRIGDEQFF. CDR3 nucleotide sequence: TGCGCCAGCAGCTTGACCGGGACTCCCAGAATTGGGGATGAGCAGTTCTTC. The chain employs TRBV5-1 and TRBJ2-1; weak D call: TRBD2 (6 bases). Germline lookup yields CDR1 SGHRS and CDR2 YFSETQ. The CDR3 is 17 residues long. V was shortened by 1 base and J by 8 bases, with 22 bases between the two germline ends. Together with reference TRBV5-1 and TRBJ2-1, the CDR3 gives the full variable domain: KAGVTQTPRYLIKTRGQQVTLSCSPISGHRSVSWYQQTPGQGLQFLFEYFSETQRNKGNFPGRFSGRQFSNSRSEMNVSTLELGDSALYLCASSLTGTPRIGDEQFFGPGTRLTVL.

This clonotype was detected only a few times. CDR3 loop: CASSQAYSEQYF. The CDR3 DNA sequence: TGTGCCAGCAGCCAAGCGTACAGCGAGCAGTACTTC. The chain uses TRBV3-1 and TRBJ2-7; D gene ambiguous. The germline V and J ends were trimmed by 1 base and 6 bases, with 7 bases remaining between them. The CDR3 is 12 residues long. Germline CDR1 LGHDT, CDR2 YNNKEL (reference sequence).

This clonotype has more than one count but fewer than ten. This sequence joins TRBV4-2 and TRBJ2-2, with 7 bases matching TRBD1. The CDR3 extends over 16 amino acids. Germline CDR1 reads LGHNA; CDR2 reads YNFKEQ. After removal of 5 bases from V and 2 bases from J, the junction contained 8 bases not matched to a gene. DNA of the CDR3: TGTGCCAGCAGCAAACGGACAGGAACAAACACCGGGGAGCTGTTTTTT. Its protein product is CASSKRTGTNTGELFF.

This clonotype was detected only a few times. This rearrangement joins TRBV6-2 or TRBV6-3 to TRBJ2-3; TRBD2 aligns across 8 bases. Trimming at V came to 5 bases and at J to 2 bases, leaving 6 bases not matched to a gene. CDR1 MNHEY and CDR2 SVGEGT come from the germline V gene. The CDR3 has 15 amino acids. CDR3 DNA sequence: TGTGCCAGCAGTAAAGTAGCGGGATTCACAGATACGCAGTATTTT. This encodes CASSKVAGFTDTQYF.

V gene TRBV7-2 combines with J gene TRBJ1-1; no definite D call. The CDR3 spans 13 residues. V lost 5 bases and J lost 7, with 14 bases in between. Germline CDR1 reads SGHTA; CDR2 reads FQGNSA. This chain's CDR3 is CASSPVALGEAFF. The CDR3 bases are TGTGCCAGCAGCCCCGTTGCTCTGGGTGAAGCTTTCTTT.

The V gene is TRBV6-5, the J gene TRBJ2-3; no definite D call. Trimming cost V 4 bases and J 0 bases, with 11 bases left between them. The germline V gene encodes CDR1 MNHEY and CDR2 SVGAGI. CDR3 length: 15 amino acids. In DNA form, the CDR3 reads TGTGCCAGCAGTTCCAAGACACTTAGCACAGATACGCAGTATTTT. It translates to CASSSKTLSTDTQYF.

This clonotype has ten or more counts. The chain links TRBV12-3 or TRBV12-4 to TRBJ2-6, with D unresolved. This CDR3 contains 17 residues. Trimming stripped 1 base from V and 1 base from J, with 11 bases between. In DNA form, the CDR3 reads TGTGCCAGCAGTTTAGTTCTTGTGGGATCTGGGGCCAACGTCCTGACTTTC. It codes for CASSLVLVGSGANVLTF.

This clonotype came up a few times. V gene TRBV18 combines with J gene TRBJ2-3, with 10 bases matching TRBD2. The V and J ends lost 2 bases and 2 bases, in that order; junction bases with no gene match: 7. Germline loops: CDR1 KGHSH, CDR2 LQKENI. The CDR3 runs to 17 residues. CDR3 sequence (DNA): TGTGCCAGCTCACCAGGACTAGCGGTTTCAAACACAGATACGCAGTATTTT. Protein: CASSPGLAVSNTDTQYF.

Ten or more counts support this clonotype. The gene calls are TRBV29-1 and TRBJ2-1, with 10 nucleotides matching TRBD2. The germline CDR1 and CDR2 sequences are SQVTM and ANQGSEA. V lost 4 bases and J lost 8; bases outside the gene matches: 8. This CDR3 has 14 amino acids. The CDR3 loop is CSVGRLAGVHEQFF. CDR3 in DNA: TGCAGCGTTGGTCGCCTAGCGGGAGTGCATGAGCAGTTCTTC.

The rearrangement links TRBV20-1 to TRBJ2-1; 8 bases match TRBD2. The V gene's germline CDR1 is DFQATT and CDR2 SNEGSKA (reference sequence). This CDR3 is 13 amino acids long. Trimming cost V 3 bases and J 8 bases; bases outside gene matches: 6. The CDR3 loop is CSARWTSKDEQFF. Written as DNA, the CDR3 is TGCAGTGCTAGGTGGACTAGCAAGGATGAGCAGTTCTTC.

The V gene is TRBV9, the J gene TRBJ2-3, with D hard to call. Trimming took 0 bases from V and 0 from J, leaving 8 bases between them. CDR1 and CDR2 from the germline V gene are SGDLS and YYNGEE. The CDR3 covers 15 residues. This CDR3 reads CASSVATQSTDTQYF. CDR3 bases: TGTGCCAGCAGCGTAGCTACCCAAAGCACAGATACGCAGTATTTT.

As for this clonotype: At one end the junction does not follow the germline gene, possibly because of a read error. The chain uses TRBV30 and TRBJ1-2; TRBD1 agrees at 7 bases. Per the germline V gene, CDR1 is GTSNPN and CDR2 is SVGIG (reference sequence). The CDR3 sequence is 13 residues long. The CDR3 DNA follows: TGTCCCTGGAGCCCACAGGGGTATGGCGGCTACACCTTC. It is translated as CPWSPQGYGGYTF.

This clonotype appeared a few times. This chain connects TRBV7-8 to TRBJ2-7, with TRBD2 matching over 13 bases. Germline-derived CDR1 and CDR2 are SGHVS and FQNEAQ. The CDR3 is 16 residues long. Trimming took 2 bases from V and 6 from J; bases not matched to a gene: 7. CDR3 sequence (DNA): TGTGCCAGCAGCTTACCTGGACTAGCGGGAGTCGGCGAGCAGTACTTC. Translation: CASSLPGLAGVGEQYF.

The chain uses TRBV5-1 and TRBJ1-2, with 7 bases matching TRBD1. The germline CDR1 and CDR2 sequences are SGHRS and YFSETQ. The CDR3 totals 14 residues. Unmatched junction bases numbered 8, after V lost 4 bases and J lost 5 bases. CDR3 DNA sequence: TGCGCCAGCAGCCCACCGGGACAGCTTTATGGCTACACCTTC. Its protein product is CASSPPGQLYGYTF.